This TCR beta chain was observed in a study of blood T cell repertoires in COVID-19. Turning to the study itself: PBMCs, B-cell-depleted T cells, or T cells were the source of the cDNA or gDNA that made up the material.

The CDR3 runs to 15 residues. After removal of 0 bases from V and 3 bases from J, the junction contained 5 bases not matched to a gene. Germline lookup yields CDR1 MGHRA and CDR2 YSYEKL. Original processing notes: Reference gene primer amplification in the assay estimated nucleated cell counts. Only in-frame clones appear in the TCRdb table, and some are missing; sequencing was by immunoSEQ multiplex PCR. V and J calls and clone size are given by that table; D and trimming were obtained from the DNA. The sample lists some 150,000 clones, 75% to 90% occurring once. The J gene is TRBJ2-7, the V gene TRBV4-1; TRBD1 aligns across 7 bases. The sequenced sample was peripheral blood. This TCR was recovered from an elderly woman with acute or convalescent COVID-19. The CDR3, as DNA: TGCGCCAGCAGCCAAGATGGGACAGACTTCTACGAGCAGTACTTC. Its protein is CASSQDGTDFYEQYF.